The clone carrying this T cell receptor (beta chain) was counted at least ten times. What it binds is not known. With molecular barcodes, quantitative 5'-RACE was used to make the TCR beta libraries. TCRdb re-derived calls from the 5' RACE reads in MiXCR, one entry per CDR3 protein. The data contain 130,000 or so distinct CDR3 sequences, roughly 11% of them seen just once; the ten biggest clones take up less than 5%. This specimen comes from a study of CD8 T cells in ankylosing spondylitis. Overall study findings and caveats: According to the report, clones linked to the disease were significantly enriched in matched synovial fluid samples taken from ankylosing spondylitis patients. Among TCR beta sequences, a motif of fewer than 10 highly homologous variants appeared characteristic of ankylosing spondylitis blood.

The CDR3 length is 16 residues. The rearrangement joins TRBV21-1 to TRBJ2-5; TRBD1 is the table's D call, not checked against the DNA. TRBV21-1 corresponds to a pseudogene. The clonotype was recovered from a female donor with ankylosing spondylitis or in good health (not recorded which). The sample taken for sequencing was blood, either unsorted or a sorted T cell fraction (not recorded which). The CDR3 coding sequence is TGTGCCAGCAGCAAATGGGGGCCGGACACCCAAGAGACCCAGTACTTC. Its translation: CASSKWGPDTQETQYF.